This T cell receptor (beta chain) was obtained from a study of control samples from healthy donors and cancer patients. This table comes from immunoSEQ multiplex PCR, and its TCRdb copy is limited to in-frame clones, with some not included. Of about 96,000 clones listed, approximately 95% are singletons. This sequence originates from a man between 18 and 35 years old in good health. Material: blood.

The CDR3 loop is CASSYVKRGEKLFF. In DNA form, the CDR3 reads TGTGCCAGCAGTTACGTGAAAAGGGGTGAAAAACTGTTTTTT. The V gene is TRBV6-5, the J gene TRBJ1-4, with TRBD1 as a possible D gene (5 bases). Trimming cost V 2 bases and J 7 bases, with 11 bases left between them. The CDR3 extends over 14 amino acids. Looked up from germline, CDR1 is MNHEY and CDR2 is SVGAGI.